The 4 T cell receptor beta chains below come from one sample, sequenced in a study of OX40 agonist ivuxolimab in advanced cancers. The table came from immunoSEQ multiplex PCR; TCRdb's copy has only in-frame clones and leaves some out. This table has approximately 92,000 clones, about 96% appearing once. This specimen was CD4+ or CD8+ T cells sorted from blood, taken in a trial of the OX40 agonist ivuxolimab. The source is an adult with an advanced solid tumor such as melanoma, head and neck, liver or kidney cancer.

This clone appeared once. This chain connects TRBV21-1 to TRBJ2-2. TRBV21-1 is annotated as a pseudogene. The CDR3 contains 13 residues. CDR3 coding DNA: TGTGCCAGCAGCAACGTAAGGCGCGGGGAGCTGTTTTTT. It specifies CASSNVRRGELFF.

This chain uses TRBV6-1 with TRBJ1-1, with 7 positions matching TRBD1. V lost 2 bases, J lost 0 bases, and 3 bases stayed unmatched. This CDR3 comprises 15 residues. CDR1 MNHNS and CDR2 SASEGT come from the germline V gene. The CDR3 bases are TGTGCCAGCAGTGAACCGGGACAGTTGAACACTGAAGCTTTCTTT. It yields the protein CASSEPGQLNTEAFF.

The chain has TRBV10-3 and TRBJ1-2, with D possibly being TRBD1 (5 bases). Between the trimmed V and J ends, which lost 0 bases and 6 bases, there was a span of 11 bases. The CDR3 loop spans 14 amino acids. Germline V lookup: CDR1 ENHRY, CDR2 SYGVKD. CDR3 in DNA: TGTGCCATCAGTGAGTCCCAGGGACTGGATGGCTACACCTTC. Translated, it gives CAISESQGLDGYTF.

This rearrangement joins TRBV27 to TRBJ2-7; D perhaps matches TRBD1 (5 bases). Germline CDR1 is MNHEY and CDR2 is SMNVEV (reference sequence). The length of the CDR3 is 13 residues. The germline V and J ends were trimmed by 5 bases and 2 bases, with 10 bases remaining between them. CDR3 DNA: TGTGCCAGCAGTCTCCAGGGTACCTACGAGCAGTACTTC. Translated: CASSLQGTYEQYF.